This T cell receptor (beta chain) derives from a study of blood T cell repertoires in COVID-19. Study details: Sites in the United States, Italy and Spain provided acute and convalescent COVID-19 samples. PBMCs, B-cell-depleted T cells, or T cells were the source of the cDNA or gDNA that made up the material.

The CDR3 length is 15 residues. Germline V lookup: CDR1 GTSNPN, CDR2 SVGIG (reference sequence). Trimming cost V 5 bases and J 0 bases; bases outside gene matches: 10. Under the authors' procedure: Reference gene primer amplification gave estimated nucleated cell counts. TCRdb's table, derived via immunoSEQ multiplex PCR, lists solely in-frame clones and lacks some. The V and J calls and clone size come from that table; D and trimming were worked out from the DNA. Of hundreds of thousands of clones detected, about 85% appear once; the ten largest clones hold 0.65% to 0.85%. This clone was observed once.

The sample taken for sequencing was peripheral blood. This sequence joins TRBV30 and TRBJ2-7, with 7 bases that match TRBD1. The origin of this receptor is a man in his forties or fifties with acute or convalescent COVID-19. The CDR3 DNA reads TGTGCCTGGGGCAGGGGGATATACGTCTCCTACGAGCAGTACTTC. It is translated as CAWGRGIYVSYEQYF.